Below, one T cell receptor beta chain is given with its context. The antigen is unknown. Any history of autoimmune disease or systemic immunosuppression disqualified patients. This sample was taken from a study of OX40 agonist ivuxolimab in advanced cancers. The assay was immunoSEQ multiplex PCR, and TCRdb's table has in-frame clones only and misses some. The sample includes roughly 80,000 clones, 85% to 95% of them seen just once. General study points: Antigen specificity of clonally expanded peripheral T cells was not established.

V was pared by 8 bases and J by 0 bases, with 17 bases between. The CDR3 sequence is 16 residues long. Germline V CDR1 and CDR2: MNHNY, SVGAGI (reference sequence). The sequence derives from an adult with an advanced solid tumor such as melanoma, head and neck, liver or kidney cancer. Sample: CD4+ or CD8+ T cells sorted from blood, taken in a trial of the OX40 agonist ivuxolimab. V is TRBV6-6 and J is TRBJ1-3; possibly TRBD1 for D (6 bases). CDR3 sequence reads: CASFPSRGGSGNTIYF. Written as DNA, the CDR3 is TGTGCCAGCTTCCCATCGCGAGGGGGCTCTGGAAACACCATATATTTT.